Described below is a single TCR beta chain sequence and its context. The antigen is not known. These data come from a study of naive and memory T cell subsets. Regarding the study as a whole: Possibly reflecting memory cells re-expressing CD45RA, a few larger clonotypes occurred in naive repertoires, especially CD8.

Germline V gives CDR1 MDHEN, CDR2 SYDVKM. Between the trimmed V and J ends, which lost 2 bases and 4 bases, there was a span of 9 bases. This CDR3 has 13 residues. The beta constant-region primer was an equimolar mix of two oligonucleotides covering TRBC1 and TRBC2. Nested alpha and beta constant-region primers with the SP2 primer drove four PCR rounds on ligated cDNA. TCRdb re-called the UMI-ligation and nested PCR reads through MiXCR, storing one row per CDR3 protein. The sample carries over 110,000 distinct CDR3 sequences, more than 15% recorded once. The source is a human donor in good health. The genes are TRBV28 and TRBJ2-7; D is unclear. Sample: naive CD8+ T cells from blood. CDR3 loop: CASSLEAFYEQYF. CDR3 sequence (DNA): TGTGCCAGCAGTTTAGAGGCCTTTTACGAGCAGTACTTC.